This T cell receptor (beta chain) was identified in a study of T-cell memory formation after mild COVID-19. Overall study results and limits: Cross-reactive memory apparently joined, as some responding clones appeared in pre-infection memory.

On this clonotype itself: Its target is unknown.

CDR3 size: 14 residues. The V gene's germline CDR1 is SGHDT and CDR2 YYEEEE. Trimming took 4 bases from V and 4 from J; bases not matched to a gene: 6. TCRdb recomputed calls from the 5' RACE reads with MiXCR, one row per CDR3 protein. The sample yields 580,000 or so distinct CDR3 sequences, around 16% seen once. The chain combines TRBV5-6 with TRBJ2-3; 7 nucleotides line up with TRBD2. The sample was PBMCs or a T cell subset sorted from them (not recorded which). The receptor comes from an adult woman who had mild COVID-19 (a few samples of this study predate the infection). Cell type and time point are not known. The CDR3 sequence: CASSPRGRADTQYF. The CDR3 nucleotides read TGTGCCAGCAGCCCCCGGGGGAGGGCAGATACGCAGTATTTT.